This TCR beta chain stems from a study of vaccination and CD4 T cells after COVID-19. In the study overall: Participants were given two doses of BNT162b2 or mRNA-1273 vaccine. Sampling that followed vaccination took place a median about 71 days after dose two, within a range of 14 to 241. Study observations and caveats: For SARS-CoV-2-reactive clonotypes, the median went from roughly 19 to 38, a nonsignificant increase. Detection of a median approximately 87% of reactive clones in convalescent patients was confined to the period after vaccination.

One entry per CDR3 protein results from TCRdb running MiXCR on the PCR reads. The table records some 33,000 distinct CDR3 sequences, 36% of them present only once. Time point described: late sampling 161 to 241 days after vaccination in a few convalescent patients. A remark on this clonotype: Antigen specificity is unknown.

V lost 5 bases and J lost 0, with 12 bases in between. Germline CDR1 reads SGHRS; CDR2 reads YFSETQ. This CDR3 region has 15 residues. The sequenced sample was CD4+ T cells from blood, obtained about 7 months after SARS-CoV-2 vaccination. The chain links TRBV5-1 to TRBJ2-1; no definite D call. This TCR was sampled from a human donor who had recovered from COVID-19. CDR3 coding DNA: TGCGCCAGCAGTGGAGAAGTGAGCTCCTACAATGAGCAGTTCTTC. It codes for CASSGEVSSYNEQFF.